A single sample is the source of the 15 T cell receptor beta chains below, sequenced in a study of blood T cells in healthy people across ages. Alongside a J-beta primer mix, a sample-barcoded 5' primer served in a second PCR lasting about 7 to 12 cycles. Each CDR3 protein is one row after TCRdb ran MiXCR on the 5' RACE reads. This table holds 1.5 million to 2 million distinct CDR3 sequences, 30% to 40% found once. The sample was blood. Receptors originate from a woman aged 25 to 39 in good health.

V gene TRBV7-8 combines with J gene TRBJ2-5, with 8 bases lining up with TRBD2. The junction had 9 bases not matched to a gene; V was cut back by 1 base and J by 5 bases. Germline assignment: CDR1 SGHVS and CDR2 FQNEAQ. The CDR3 length is 16 residues. CDR3 sequence (DNA): TGTGCCAGCAGCTTAGGTCTGGCAGCGGGAGCGGAGACCCAGTACTTC. This sequence encodes CASSLGLAAGAETQYF. Looking up the rest from reference TRBV7-8 and TRBJ2-5 gives the full variable domain: GAGVSQSPRYKVAKRGQDVALRCDPISGHVSLFWYQQALGQGPEFLTYFQNEAQLDKSGLPSDRFFAERPEGSVSTLKIQRTQQEDSAVYLCASSLGLAAGAETQYFGPGTRLLVL.

The gene calls are TRBV6-1 and TRBJ1-5; TRBD1 might be the D (5 bases). Germline V gives CDR1 MNHNS, CDR2 SASEGT. The CDR3 contains 16 residues. V lost 2 bases and J 4 bases, leaving 15 bases between the germline ends. Here the CDR3 reads CASSELQGAVNQPQHF. DNA of the CDR3: TGTGCCAGCAGTGAATTGCAGGGAGCGGTGAATCAGCCCCAGCATTTT.

This clonotype was counted only a few times. The rearrangement joins TRBV5-1 to TRBJ2-1; no reliable D call. CDR1 is SGHRS and CDR2 is YFSETQ in the germline V gene. Trimming took 0 bases from V and 2 from J, leaving 12 bases between them. This CDR3 has 16 amino acids. The CDR3 loop is CASSLGQFLAYNEQFF. The CDR3 nucleotides are TGCGCCAGCAGCTTGGGTCAATTCCTCGCCTACAATGAGCAGTTCTTC.

This clonotype was seen more than once but under ten times. The V and J genes are TRBV6-2 or TRBV6-3 and TRBJ2-3, with D perhaps TRBD1 (7 bases). The V gene's germline CDR1 is MNHEY and CDR2 SVGEGT. The CDR3 totals 15 residues. Trimming removed 7 bases from V and 4 bases from J, with 18 bases in between. In DNA, the CDR3 is TGTGCCAGCAATCCCAGGGGGGTTGAAGCAGATACGCAGTATTTT. Its translation is CASNPRGVEADTQYF.

In this sample, this clonotype turned up a few times. The chain uses TRBV5-1 and TRBJ2-1; 8 bases align to TRBD1. V gave up 0 bases and J gave up 3 bases; unmatched junction bases: 5. Per the germline V gene, CDR1 is SGHRS and CDR2 is YFSETQ. CDR3 length: 16 amino acids. In nucleotides, the CDR3 is TGCGCCAGCAGCTTGGGCCCAGGGGGCAACTACAATGAGCAGTTCTTC. Translation: CASSLGPGGNYNEQFF.

This chain links TRBV6-5 with TRBJ2-5; TRBD1 matches at 7 bases. This CDR3 comprises 20 residues. Germline loops: CDR1 MNHEY, CDR2 SVGAGI. The V and J ends lost 2 bases and 5 bases, in that order; junction bases with no gene match: 23. CDR3 bases: TGTGCCAGCAGTTACCACTTCAGGGATCTAACACAGGGGTCCTTGGAGACCCAGTACTTC. As protein: CASSYHFRDLTQGSLETQYF.

The chain is built from TRBV3-1 and TRBJ2-1; TRBD2 matches at 7 bases. The CDR3 is 15 amino acids. J lost 8 bases, V lost 4 bases, and 11 bases had no gene match. The germline V gene encodes CDR1 LGHDT and CDR2 YNNKEL (reference sequence). The CDR3 DNA reads as TGTGCCAGCAGCCTCTCCGCGGGAGTGTGGGATGAGCAGTTCTTC. Translated, it gives CASSLSAGVWDEQFF.

The count of this clonotype is one. This sequence joins TRBV6-5 and TRBJ2-1; TRBD2 matches at 8 bases. Germline assignment: CDR1 MNHEY and CDR2 SVGAGI. The CDR3 consists of 14 residues. V was clipped by 6 bases and J by 6 bases; unmatched bases: 7. In nucleotides, the CDR3 is TGTGCCAGCAGGCTCGGGACTAGGTTCAATGAGCAGTTCTTC. The encoded protein is CASRLGTRFNEQFF.

On this clonotype itself: The junction departs from germline at one end; a sequencing error may be responsible. The chain uses TRBV5-4 and TRBJ1-2; TRBD1 matches 7 bases. Germline V gene data show CDR1 as SGHNT and CDR2 as YYREEE (reference sequence). CDR3 length: 16 residues. This CDR3 is CASGLAGDRQGESYTF. CDR3 in DNA: TGTGCCAGCGGCTTGGCGGGAGATAGACAGGGCGAAAGCTACACCTTC.

About this clonotype: Germline and junction disagree at one end, which may indicate a read error. The chain combines TRBV10-3 with TRBJ1-4, with D perhaps TRBD1 (6 bases). Germline V gene data show CDR1 as ENHRY and CDR2 as SYGVKD. The CDR3 contains 14 residues. The CDR3 bases are TGTGCCGTCAGTGAGAGGGGGGGTAGCGAAAAACTGTTTTTT. It translates to CAVSERGGSEKLFF.

The chain combines TRBV10-3 with TRBJ1-1; D is ambiguous. V lost 0 bases, J lost 2 bases, and 10 bases lay in between. This CDR3 spans 15 amino acids. Germline V lookup: CDR1 ENHRY, CDR2 SYGVKD. CDR3 in DNA: TGTGCCATCAGTGAGTCAATCGGAAGCAACACTGAAGCTTTCTTT. This sequence encodes CAISESIGSNTEAFF.

The chain recombines TRBV5-5 with TRBJ2-5, with D possibly TRBD2 on 7 matching bases. The end of the DNA aligns better with TRBJ2-7, so the J call may be wrong. The CDR3 totals 12 residues. Germline loops: CDR1 SGHKS, CDR2 YYEKEE (reference sequence). Here the CDR3 DNA reads TGTGCGGGGGGGACAACCCCTCACGAGCAGTACTTC. It specifies CAGGTTPHEQYF.

This clonotype has more than one count but fewer than ten. This chain uses TRBV4-1 with TRBJ1-2; 7 bases line up with TRBD1. V dropped 0 bases and J dropped 7; count of bases not matched to a gene: 2. This CDR3 spans 13 amino acids. The germline gives CDR1 MGHRA, CDR2 YSYEKL. CDR3 sequence: CASSQEGGRGYTF. Here the CDR3 DNA reads TGCGCCAGCAGCCAAGAAGGGGGCCGTGGCTACACCTTC.

This clonotype was recorded many times. The V gene is TRBV10-2, the J gene TRBJ2-7; D is undetermined. The CDR3 sequence is 11 residues long. Germline values: CDR1 WSHSY, CDR2 SAAADI. Trimming removed 7 bases at V and 7 bases at J, with 11 bases between. The CDR3 coding sequence is TGCGCCAGCACAGATCTAGGGGAGCAGTACTTC. Protein: CASTDLGEQYF.

This clonotype has a handful of counts. The chain recombines TRBV18 with TRBJ2-7; perhaps TRBD1 as D (5 bases). In germline, CDR1 is KGHSH, CDR2 LQKENI. The CDR3 loop spans 15 amino acids. V shed 2 bases and J shed 5 bases, with 16 bases lying between them. The CDR3 spells CASSPSPRAENEQYF. CDR3 nucleotides: TGTGCCAGCTCACCAAGTCCCAGGGCGGAGAACGAGCAGTACTTC.